The 32 T cell receptor beta chains given below trace back to one sample, sequenced in a study of T cells in Graves' hyperthyroidism and ophthalmopathy. What was amplified from RNA transcripts were TCR beta CDR3 regions. TCR CDR3 underwent first-round RT-PCR with the HTBI primer set. TCRdb used MiXCR to reprocess the multiplex PCR reads, holding one entry per CDR3 protein. The data hold roughly 38,000 distinct CDR3 sequences, with approximately 50% observed a single time. Sequences were obtained from blood. Every receptor here comes from a woman between 45 and 60 years old with Graves' hyperthyroidism that later progressed to Graves' ophthalmopathy.

This clonotype was recorded at least ten times. V gene TRBV5-1 combines with J gene TRBJ2-7, with D perhaps assigned TRBD1 or TRBD2 (5 bases each). V lost 5 bases and J lost 3, with 6 bases in between. Germline V gene data show CDR1 as SGHRS and CDR2 as YFSETQ. This CDR3 is built from 11 residues. The DNA of the CDR3 is TGCGCCAGCAGGGGGGACTACGAGCAGTACTTC. Translating gives CASRGDYEQYF.

In this sample, this clonotype turned up many times. This sequence joins TRBV7-9 and TRBJ1-5; D is undetermined. The CDR3 is 12 residues long. V was trimmed by 5 bases and J by 4 bases, leaving 6 bases between them. CDR1 is SEHNR, CDR2 FQNEAQ, per germline (reference sequence). Here the CDR3 DNA reads TGTGCCAGCAGCACAGATAATCAGCCCCAGCATTTT. The encoded protein is CASSTDNQPQHF.

The V gene is TRBV20-1, the J gene TRBJ2-7, with TRBD2 matching over 12 bases. CDR1 is DFQATT and CDR2 is SNEGSKA in the germline V gene (reference sequence). The CDR3 spans 15 residues. J gave up 1 base and V 2 bases, and 3 bases lay outside the gene matches. The CDR3 protein is CSARLAGGTSYEQYF. CDR3 coding DNA: TGCAGTGCTAGACTAGCGGGGGGGACTTCCTACGAGCAGTACTTC.

In this sample, this clonotype is medium-sized. The chain employs TRBV7-9 and TRBJ2-7; D is ambiguous. Germline V lookup: CDR1 SEHNR, CDR2 FQNEAQ (reference sequence). V was clipped by 1 base and J by 5 bases, with 12 bases between them. The CDR3 covers 14 residues. The CDR3 DNA follows: TGTGCCAGCAGCTTAGTTCTGGGTTTTAACGAGCAGTACTTC. It is translated as CASSLVLGFNEQYF.

Many counts were recorded for this clonotype. The V and J genes are TRBV6-2 or TRBV6-3 and TRBJ1-3; D not resolved. Deletions cut 6 bases from V and 4 bases from J, with 7 bases between. The CDR3 is 12 amino acids. The V gene's germline CDR1 is MNHEY and CDR2 SVGEGT. DNA for the CDR3: TGTGCCAGCAGGGACTCAGGAAACACCATATATTTT. Translating gives CASRDSGNTIYF.

The V and J genes are TRBV6-5 and TRBJ2-6; D gene uncertain. CDR1 MNHEY and CDR2 SVGAGI come from the germline V gene. The V end was cut by 6 bases, the J end by 1 base, with 19 bases between. The CDR3 is made up of 18 amino acids. The CDR3 region is CASSLIGRTKSGANVLTF. The CDR3 nucleotides are TGTGCCAGCAGCCTTATAGGACGGACGAAATCTGGGGCCAACGTCCTGACTTTC.

This clonotype has at least ten counts. This rearrangement joins TRBV6-4 to TRBJ2-3; D possibly corresponds to TRBD2 (6 bases). Germline CDR1 MRHNA, CDR2 SNTAGT. This CDR3 region has 15 residues. The V end lost 4 bases, the J end lost 2 bases, and 13 bases lay between the germline ends. CDR3 nucleotides: TGTGCCAGCAGTGCGAAGGCTAGCGCCACAGATACGCAGTATTTT. It specifies CASSAKASATDTQYF.

This chain links TRBV7-2 with TRBJ2-2, with TRBD2 matching 9 bases. This CDR3 contains 18 residues. Losses at the gene ends were 3 bases for V and 1 base for J; bases not matched to a gene: 9. CDR1 and CDR2 (germline): SGHTA, FQGNSA. The CDR3: CASSFLGSGRQNTGELFF. CDR3 in DNA: TGTGCCAGCAGCTTTCTGGGTAGCGGGAGACAGAACACCGGGGAGCTGTTTTTT.

The chain couples TRBV7-9 to TRBJ2-7; 8 bases match TRBD2. The CDR3 extends over 11 amino acids. Germline loops: CDR1 SEHNR, CDR2 FQNEAQ (reference sequence). CDR3 bases: TGTGCGAGCGGGAGTGGTCCCGAGCAGTACTTC. Translated: CASGSGPEQYF.

V gene TRBV20-1 combines with J gene TRBJ2-5, with D possibly being TRBD1 or TRBD2 (6 bases each). Trimming cost V 3 bases and J 5 bases, with 13 bases left between them. The CDR3 covers 13 residues. Germline V gene data show CDR1 as DFQATT and CDR2 as SNEGSKA (reference sequence). CDR3 in amino acids: CSASWGAGETQYF. For the CDR3, the DNA is TGCAGTGCTAGCTGGGGGGCGGGGGAGACCCAGTACTTC.

At least ten counts were recorded for this clonotype. One junction end does not reproduce the germline sequence, and a read error may be involved. The chain combines TRBV6-2 or TRBV6-3 with TRBJ2-7; 8 nucleotides line up with TRBD2. CDR1 is MNHEY, CDR2 SVGEGT, per germline. This CDR3 contains 12 residues. Written as DNA, the CDR3 is TGTGCCAGCAGGTCCGGGACTAGTCCCCCTCGTTTC. It translates to CASRSGTSPPRF.

The chain has TRBV2 and TRBJ1-2; TRBD1 might be the D (5 bases). The germline V and J ends were trimmed by 9 bases and 11 bases, with 19 bases remaining between them. CDR3 length: 12 amino acids. CDR1 is SNHLY and CDR2 is FYNNEI in the germline V gene. This CDR3 reads CASRWSGEVYTF. The CDR3 DNA is TGTGCCAGTAGATGGTCGGGGGAGGTTTACACCTTC. Supplemented by reference TRBV2 and TRBJ1-2, the full variable domain reads EPEVTQTPSHQVTQMGQEVILRCVPISNHLYFYWYRQILGQKVEFLVSFYNNEISEKSEIFDDQFSVERPDGSNFTLKIRSTKLEDSAMYFCASRWSGEVYTFGSGTRLTVV.

This clonotype was counted many times. This chain uses TRBV13 with TRBJ2-7; the match to TRBD1 covers 8 bases. CDR1 is PRHDT, CDR2 FYEKMQ, per germline (reference sequence). V lost 3 bases and J lost 1; bases outside the gene matches: 5. This CDR3 spans 15 amino acids. CDR3: CASSFDGTGSYEQYF. The DNA for the CDR3 is TGTGCCAGCAGCTTCGATGGGACAGGATCCTACGAGCAGTACTTC.

The genes are TRBV6-6 and TRBJ2-3; D tentatively fits TRBD1 or TRBD2 (5 bases each). The ends were cut back, 4 bases at V and 4 bases at J, with 21 bases in the middle. The CDR3 contains 17 residues. CDR1 is MNHNY, CDR2 SVGAGI, per germline (reference sequence). Written as DNA, the CDR3 is TGTGCCAGCAGTTCCCAGGGTACGGGGATAAGCGCAGATACGCAGTATTTT. Its protein product is CASSSQGTGISADTQYF.

The V gene is TRBV5-1, the J gene TRBJ2-7; 8 positions agree with TRBD2. The trim removed 3 bases at V and 3 bases at J, leaving 11 bases unmatched. The germline V gene has CDR1 SGHRS and CDR2 YFSETQ. CDR3 length: 16 amino acids. CDR3 nucleotides: TGCGCCAGCAGCTCCGCGCCACTAGCGGAAGTCTACGAGCAGTACTTC. Amino acids: CASSSAPLAEVYEQYF. The variable domain in full, with the rest retrieved from reference TRBV5-1 and TRBJ2-7, is KAGVTQTPRYLIKTRGQQVTLSCSPISGHRSVSWYQQTPGQGLQFLFEYFSETQRNKGNFPGRFSGRQFSNSRSEMNVSTLELGDSALYLCASSSAPLAEVYEQYFGPGTRLTVT.

This rearrangement joins TRBV20-1 to TRBJ2-7, with TRBD2 matching over 7 bases. V shed 0 bases, J shed 4 bases, and the junction held 0 bases outside the gene matches. Per germline, CDR1 DFQATT and CDR2 SNEGSKA (reference sequence). The CDR3 is made up of 12 amino acids. CDR3 loop: CSAREGGYEQYF. The DNA of the CDR3 is TGCAGTGCTAGAGAGGGGGGGTACGAGCAGTACTTC.

The rearrangement joins TRBV20-1 to TRBJ1-6; possibly TRBD1 for D (5 bases). Germline V gene data show CDR1 as DFQATT and CDR2 as SNEGSKA (reference sequence). Trimming took 6 bases from V and 8 from J, leaving 17 bases between them. The CDR3 covers 14 residues. In nucleotides, the CDR3 is TGCAGTGCCCCCGTGGGGGGGTATGATTCACCCCTCCACTTT. The encoded protein is CSAPVGGYDSPLHF.

The chain links TRBV20-1 to TRBJ2-7; TRBD2 matches 11 bases. With 6 bases clipped from V and 5 bases from J, the junction kept 6 bases outside the gene matches. The germline CDR1 and CDR2 sequences are DFQATT and SNEGSKA (reference sequence). The CDR3 has 13 amino acids. Written as DNA, the CDR3 is TGCAGTGCGGTGACTAGCGGGACCCACGAGCAGTACTTC. Its protein product is CSAVTSGTHEQYF.

This clonotype has ten or more counts. V gene TRBV9 combines with J gene TRBJ2-5; 10 positions agree with TRBD2. Germline V gene lookup returns CDR1 SGDLS and CDR2 YYNGEE. CDR3 size: 16 residues. V was pared by 0 bases and J by 4 bases, with 6 bases of the junction left unmatched. The CDR3 region is CASSVASGRALETQYF. CDR3 bases: TGTGCCAGCAGCGTAGCCAGCGGGAGGGCACTAGAGACCCAGTACTTC.

This chain links TRBV27 with TRBJ1-2; D is perhaps TRBD1 (6 bases). Trimming shortened V by 5 bases and J by 1 base, and 26 bases separated the two germline ends. This CDR3 is built from 19 residues. In germline, CDR1 is MNHEY, CDR2 SMNVEV (reference sequence). CDR3 region: CASSPLGGGRGGRNYGYTF. DNA for the CDR3: TGTGCCAGCAGTCCCCTCGGGGGAGGCAGGGGAGGTCGTAACTATGGCTACACCTTC.

The V call is TRBV20-1, the J call TRBJ2-1, with 10 bases aligning to TRBD2. The V segment lost 0 bases and the J segment 5 bases; nucleotides outside the gene matches: 4. Germline CDR1 DFQATT, CDR2 SNEGSKA (reference sequence). The CDR3 has 15 residues. CDR3 DNA sequence: TGCAGTGCTAGAGAGGGGCTAGCGGGAGACAATGAGCAGTTCTTC. It codes for CSAREGLAGDNEQFF.

The rearrangement uses TRBV10-3 and TRBJ2-1; tentative D call: TRBD1 (5 bases). The V gene's germline CDR1 is ENHRY and CDR2 SYGVKD. CDR3 size: 12 residues. V was trimmed by 4 bases and J by 6 bases, leaving 7 bases between them. As DNA, the CDR3 is TGTGCCATCAGTGCCGACAGCAATGAGCAGTTCTTC. It encodes CAISADSNEQFF.

In its sample, this clonotype was seen many times. The genes are TRBV7-2 and TRBJ2-1; 16 bases agree with TRBD2. The CDR3 contains 17 residues. Germline loops: CDR1 SGHTA, CDR2 FQGNSA. J lost 7 bases, V lost 5 bases, and 8 bases had no gene match. This CDR3 is CASSPGTSGRVENEQFF. The CDR3 DNA reads TGTGCCAGCAGCCCCGGGACTAGCGGGAGGGTAGAAAATGAGCAGTTCTTC.

This clonotype has a count of ten or more. This may be a read error, as it is one base from a much larger clone. A read error is likely, as this CDR3 ends without the conserved phenylalanine or tryptophan. The rearrangement joins TRBV7-9 to TRBJ1-6; D remains unclear. Germline CDR1 SEHNR, CDR2 FQNEAQ (reference sequence). The CDR3 spans 15 residues. The V and J ends lost 6 bases and 5 bases respectively, with 14 bases between them. The CDR3 loop is CASSLGWRDNSPLHS. In DNA form, the CDR3 reads TGTGCCAGCAGTCTCGGGTGGAGGGATAATTCACCCCTCCACTCT.

This clonotype was counted many times. The chain uses TRBV20-1 and TRBJ2-1; D tentatively reads TRBD1 or TRBD2 (5 bases each). The V and J ends lost 7 bases and 0 bases respectively, with 10 bases between them. Germline CDR1 reads DFQATT; CDR2 reads SNEGSKA (reference sequence). CDR3 length: 13 amino acids. CDR3 coding DNA: TGCAGTGGAGGGGCTAACTCCTACAATGAGCAGTTCTTC. Translated, it gives CSGGANSYNEQFF.

This chain uses TRBV11-2 with TRBJ1-2; weak D call: TRBD1 (5 bases). This CDR3 region has 13 residues. Trimming took off 1 base at V and 8 bases at J, with 11 bases between the two ends. Germline V gene data show CDR1 as SGHAT and CDR2 as FQNNGV. As DNA, the CDR3 is TGTGCCAGCAGCTTAGGACAGACTCAAGGCTACACCTTC. It codes for CASSLGQTQGYTF.

This chain joins TRBV18 and TRBJ1-1; D is unresolved. CDR3 length: 15 residues. Germline V gene lookup returns CDR1 KGHSH and CDR2 LQKENI. Trimming left V 3 bases short and J 0 bases short, with 11 bases between. CDR3 in DNA: TGTGCCAGCTCACCGTCCGGGGAGATGAACACTGAAGCTTTCTTT. Amino acids: CASSPSGEMNTEAFF.

This sequence joins TRBV5-1 and TRBJ2-1, with 10 bases fitting TRBD2. This CDR3 is built from 15 residues. With V trimmed by 5 bases and J by 7 bases, 9 bases remained unmatched. CDR1 and CDR2 from the germline V gene are SGHRS and YFSETQ. This chain's CDR3 is CASRPRTSGYNEQFF. CDR3 nucleotides: TGCGCCAGCAGACCGCGGACTAGCGGTTATAATGAGCAGTTCTTC.

This clonotype was found many times. The rearrangement uses TRBV6-2 or TRBV6-3 and TRBJ2-1, with TRBD2 identical over 7 bases. The CDR3 is made up of 15 amino acids. Germline V gene sequence: CDR1 MNHEY, CDR2 SVGEGT. The V gene end was trimmed by 8 bases and the J gene end by 0 bases; junction bases not matched to a gene: 7. The CDR3 coding sequence is TGTGCCAGCGGTCCAACGGGGGGCTCCTACAATGAGCAGTTCTTC. It encodes CASGPTGGSYNEQFF.

This clonotype was recorded only once. V gene TRBV12-3 or TRBV12-4 combines with J gene TRBJ1-2; D gene ambiguous. The CDR3 extends over 15 amino acids. V was cut by 2 bases and J by 12 bases, with 22 bases left in between. In nucleotides, the CDR3 is TGTGCCAGCAGTTTATTTTCTGGCCCGAGCTCTGGAAACACCTTC. Translating gives CASSLFSGPSSGNTF.

The rearrangement joins TRBV25-1 to TRBJ2-3, with 15 bases lining up with TRBD2. The CDR3 is 14 residues long. After removal of 11 bases from V and 1 base from J, the junction contained 1 base not matched to a gene. Germline CDR1 is MGHDK and CDR2 is SYGVNS. Here the CDR3 DNA reads TGTGCCTGGACTAGCGGGAGGGGCACAGATACGCAGTATTTT. Protein product: CAWTSGRGTDTQYF.

The chain carries TRBV7-9 and TRBJ1-4, with 11 bases matching TRBD1. J lost 0 bases, V lost 1 base, and 1 base had no gene match. Germline CDR1 reads SEHNR; CDR2 reads FQNEAQ (reference sequence). The CDR3 contains 17 residues. CDR3 protein: CASSLGGQGATNEKLFF. CDR3 DNA: TGTGCCAGCAGCTTAGGGGGACAGGGGGCAACTAATGAAAAACTGTTTTTT. Filled out from reference TRBV7-9 and TRBJ1-4, the complete variable domain reads DTGVSQNPRHKITKRGQNVTFRCDPISEHNRLYWYRQTLGQGPEFLTYFQNEAQLEKSRLLSDRFSAERPKGSFSTLEIQRTEQGDSAMYLCASSLGGQGATNEKLFFGSGTQLSVL.